This paragraph reports one T cell receptor beta chain. Sequenced by immunoSEQ multiplex PCR; TCRdb stores in-frame clones only, minus some. The profile shows 110,000 to 150,000 clones, about 84% of them singletons. A case of COVID-19 had been met by exposed participants within 2 weeks before study entry. V shed 0 bases and J 1 base; nucleotides not matched to a gene: 8. The CDR3 totals 17 residues. Germline V gene lookup returns CDR1 SGDLS and CDR2 YYNGEE. This specimen comes from a study of blood T cell repertoires in COVID-19. About the study: The samples span acute and convalescent COVID-19 from the United States, Italy and Spain.

Sequences were obtained from PBMCs or T cells enriched from blood (not recorded which). The V and J genes are TRBV9 and TRBJ2-3; 7 positions agree with TRBD2. This TCR derives from a young woman who had been exposed to COVID-19. CDR3 sequence reads: CASSVGRLAARTDTQYF. The CDR3 coding sequence is TGTGCCAGCAGCGTAGGCAGGCTAGCGGCCCGCACAGATACGCAGTATTTT.